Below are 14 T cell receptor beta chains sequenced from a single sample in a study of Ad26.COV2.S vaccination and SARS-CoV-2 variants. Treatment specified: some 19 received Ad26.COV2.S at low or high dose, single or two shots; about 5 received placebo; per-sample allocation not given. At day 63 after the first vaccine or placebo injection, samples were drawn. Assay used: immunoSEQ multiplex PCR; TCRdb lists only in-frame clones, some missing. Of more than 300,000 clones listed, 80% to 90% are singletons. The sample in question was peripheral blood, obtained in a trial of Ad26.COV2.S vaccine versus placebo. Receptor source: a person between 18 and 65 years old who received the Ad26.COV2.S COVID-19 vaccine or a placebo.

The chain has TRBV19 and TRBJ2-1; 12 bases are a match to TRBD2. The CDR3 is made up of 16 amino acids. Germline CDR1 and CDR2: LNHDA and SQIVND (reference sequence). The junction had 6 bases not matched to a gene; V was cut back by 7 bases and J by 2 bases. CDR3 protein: CASTLTSGRPYNEQFF. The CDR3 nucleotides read TGTGCCAGTACCTTGACTAGCGGGAGACCCTACAATGAGCAGTTCTTC.

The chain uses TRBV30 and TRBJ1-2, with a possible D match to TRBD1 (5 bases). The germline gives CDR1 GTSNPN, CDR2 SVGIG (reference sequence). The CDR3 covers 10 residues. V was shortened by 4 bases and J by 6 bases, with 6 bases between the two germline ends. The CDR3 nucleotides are TGTGCCTGGAAGGGGAATGGCTACACCTTC. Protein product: CAWKGNGYTF.

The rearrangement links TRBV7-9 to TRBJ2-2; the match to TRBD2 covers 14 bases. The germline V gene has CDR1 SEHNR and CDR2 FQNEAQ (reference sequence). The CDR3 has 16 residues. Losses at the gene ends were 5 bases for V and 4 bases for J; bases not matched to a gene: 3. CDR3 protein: CASSRGLAGGTGELFF. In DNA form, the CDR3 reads TGTGCCAGCAGCCGAGGACTAGCGGGAGGCACCGGGGAGCTGTTTTTT.

CDR3 DNA sequence: TGCAGCGTTGATCAGACAGGGGCGGAGACCCAGTACTTC. Its translation: CSVDQTGAETQYF. This rearrangement joins TRBV29-1 to TRBJ2-5; 8 bases match TRBD1. Germline assignment: CDR1 SQVTM and CDR2 ANQGSEA. The CDR3 runs to 13 residues. V dropped 3 bases and J dropped 5; count of bases not matched to a gene: 5.

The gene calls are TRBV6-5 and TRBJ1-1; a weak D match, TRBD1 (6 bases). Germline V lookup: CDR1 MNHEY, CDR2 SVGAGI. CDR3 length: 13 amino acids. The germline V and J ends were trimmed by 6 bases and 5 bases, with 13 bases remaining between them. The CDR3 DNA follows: TGTGCCAGCAGAGGGGGGCAGGAGACTGAAGCTTTCTTT. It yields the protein CASRGGQETEAFF.

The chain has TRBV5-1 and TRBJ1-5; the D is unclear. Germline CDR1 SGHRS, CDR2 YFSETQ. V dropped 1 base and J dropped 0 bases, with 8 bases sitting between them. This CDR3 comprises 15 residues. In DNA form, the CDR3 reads TGCGCCAGCAGCTTGTCCCCAGATAGCAATCAGCCCCAGCATTTT. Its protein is CASSLSPDSNQPQHF.

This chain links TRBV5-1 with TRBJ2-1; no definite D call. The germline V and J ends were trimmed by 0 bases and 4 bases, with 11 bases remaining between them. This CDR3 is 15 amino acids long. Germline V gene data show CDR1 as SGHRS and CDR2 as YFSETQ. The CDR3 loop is CASSLELSLYNEQFF. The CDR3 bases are TGCGCCAGCAGCTTGGAGCTCTCCCTTTACAATGAGCAGTTCTTC.

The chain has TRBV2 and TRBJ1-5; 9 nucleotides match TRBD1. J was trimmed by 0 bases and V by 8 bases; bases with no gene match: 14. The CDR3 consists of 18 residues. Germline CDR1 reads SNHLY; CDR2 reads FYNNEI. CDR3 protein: CASEWDRDRENSNQPQHF. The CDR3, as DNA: TGTGCCAGCGAATGGGACCGGGACAGGGAAAATAGCAATCAGCCCCAGCATTTT.

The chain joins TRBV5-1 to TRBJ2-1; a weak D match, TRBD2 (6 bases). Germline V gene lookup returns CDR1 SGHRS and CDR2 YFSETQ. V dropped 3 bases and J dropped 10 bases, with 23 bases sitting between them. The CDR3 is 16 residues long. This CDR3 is CASSSQRGRRGTEQFF. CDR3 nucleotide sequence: TGCGCCAGCAGCTCACAGCGAGGTAGGAGGGGAACAGAGCAGTTCTTC.

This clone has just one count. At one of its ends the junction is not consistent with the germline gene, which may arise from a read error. CDR3 in amino acids: CSVEALAGGPDTQYF. The CDR3 region has the DNA TGCAGCGTCGAAGCCCTAGCGGGAGGCCCAGATACGCAGTATTTT. This chain links TRBV29-1 with TRBJ2-3; TRBD2 agrees at 11 bases. Germline V gene sequence: CDR1 SQVTM, CDR2 ANQGSEA. This CDR3 has 15 residues.

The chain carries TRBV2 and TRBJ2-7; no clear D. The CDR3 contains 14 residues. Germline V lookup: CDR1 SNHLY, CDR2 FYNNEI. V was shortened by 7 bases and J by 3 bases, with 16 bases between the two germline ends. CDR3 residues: CASTRFRDNYEQYF. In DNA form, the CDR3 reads TGTGCCAGCACACGGTTCAGAGACAACTACGAGCAGTACTTC.

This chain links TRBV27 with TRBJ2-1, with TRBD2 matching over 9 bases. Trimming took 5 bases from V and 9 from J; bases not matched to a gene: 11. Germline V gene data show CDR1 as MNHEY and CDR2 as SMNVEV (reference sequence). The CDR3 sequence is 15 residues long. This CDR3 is CASSHRREGQGEQFF. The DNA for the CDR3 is TGTGCCAGCAGTCACAGGCGGGAGGGCCAAGGTGAGCAGTTCTTC.

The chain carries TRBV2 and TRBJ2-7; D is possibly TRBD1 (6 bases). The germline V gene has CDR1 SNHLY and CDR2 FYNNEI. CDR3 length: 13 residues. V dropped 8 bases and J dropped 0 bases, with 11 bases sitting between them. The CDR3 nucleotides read TGTGCCAGCGCCGGGACACTCTCCTACGAGCAGTACTTC. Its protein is CASAGTLSYEQYF. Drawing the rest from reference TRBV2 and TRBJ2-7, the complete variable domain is EPEVTQTPSHQVTQMGQEVILRCVPISNHLYFYWYRQILGQKVEFLVSFYNNEISEKSEIFDDQFSVERPDGSNFTLKIRSTKLEDSAMYFCASAGTLSYEQYFGPGTRLTVT.

As DNA, the CDR3 is TGCGCCAGCAGTTGTAACCTTGGGGGTTCATATAGCAATCAGCCCCAGCATTTT. It is translated as CASSCNLGGSYSNQPQHF. The rearrangement links TRBV10-1 to TRBJ1-5, with a weak D call TRBD1 (5 bases). CDR3 length: 18 amino acids. V lost 5 bases to trimming and J lost 0 bases, with 20 bases between them. Germline values: CDR1 WNHNN, CDR2 SYGVQD (reference sequence).